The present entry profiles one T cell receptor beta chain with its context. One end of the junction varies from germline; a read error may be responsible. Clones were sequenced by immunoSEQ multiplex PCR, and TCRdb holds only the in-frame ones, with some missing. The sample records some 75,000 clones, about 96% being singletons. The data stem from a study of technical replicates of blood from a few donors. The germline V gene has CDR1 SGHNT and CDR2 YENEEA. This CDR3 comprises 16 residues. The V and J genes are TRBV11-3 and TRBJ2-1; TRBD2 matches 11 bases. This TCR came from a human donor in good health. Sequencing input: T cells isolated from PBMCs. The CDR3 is CASSPRLAGIYNERFF. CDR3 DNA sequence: TGTGCCAGCAGCCCCCGACTAGCGGGGATATACAATGAGCGGTTCTTC.